This T cell receptor (beta chain) was observed in a study of identical twins. Healthy Caucasians made up all donors. In regard to this clonotype: Its specificity is unknown.

The CDR3 totals 14 residues. Germline values: CDR1 SGHAT, CDR2 FQNNGV. Trimming removed 6 bases from V and 4 bases from J, with 15 bases in between. General observations from the study: Invariant cells of the MAIT and iNKT types might have partly distorted the zero-insertion analyses.

TCRdb reprocessed the 5' RACE reads via MiXCR and lists one record per CDR3 protein. The sample has 1.5 million to 2 million distinct CDR3 sequences, more than 30% seen once; the top ten hold more than 0.25%. This receptor was taken from a newborn girl in good health. The sample taken for sequencing was cord blood. The chain couples TRBV11-2 to TRBJ1-2, with D hard to call. CDR3 residues: CASRNVRWGYGYTF. The CDR3 nucleotides read TGTGCCAGCAGGAATGTTAGGTGGGGCTATGGCTACACCTTC.